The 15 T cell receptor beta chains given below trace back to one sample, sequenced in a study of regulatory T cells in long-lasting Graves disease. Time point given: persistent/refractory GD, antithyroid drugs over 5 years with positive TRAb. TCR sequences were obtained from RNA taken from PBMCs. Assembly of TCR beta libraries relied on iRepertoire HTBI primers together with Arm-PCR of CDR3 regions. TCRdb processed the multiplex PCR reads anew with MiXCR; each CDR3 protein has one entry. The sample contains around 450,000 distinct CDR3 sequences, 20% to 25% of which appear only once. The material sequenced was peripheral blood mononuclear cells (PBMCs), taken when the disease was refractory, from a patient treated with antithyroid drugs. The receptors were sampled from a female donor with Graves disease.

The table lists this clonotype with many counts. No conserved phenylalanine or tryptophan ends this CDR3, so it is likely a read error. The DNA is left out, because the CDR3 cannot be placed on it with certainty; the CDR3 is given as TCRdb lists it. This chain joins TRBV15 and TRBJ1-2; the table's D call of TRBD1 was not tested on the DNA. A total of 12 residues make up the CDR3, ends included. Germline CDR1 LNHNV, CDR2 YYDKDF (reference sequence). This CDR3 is CATSRNGQVLRM.

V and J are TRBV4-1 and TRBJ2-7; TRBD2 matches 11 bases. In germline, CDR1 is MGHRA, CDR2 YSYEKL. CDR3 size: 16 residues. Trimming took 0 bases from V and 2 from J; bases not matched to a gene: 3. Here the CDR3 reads CASSQDRLAGTYEQYF. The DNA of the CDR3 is TGCGCCAGCAGCCAAGATAGACTAGCGGGGACCTACGAGCAGTACTTC.

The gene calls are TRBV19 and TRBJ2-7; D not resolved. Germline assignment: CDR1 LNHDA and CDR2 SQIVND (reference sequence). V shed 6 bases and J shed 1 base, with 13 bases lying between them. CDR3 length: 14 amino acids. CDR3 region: CASSPGWVSYEQYF. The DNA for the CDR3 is TGTGCCAGTAGCCCCGGGTGGGTATCCTACGAGCAGTACTTC.

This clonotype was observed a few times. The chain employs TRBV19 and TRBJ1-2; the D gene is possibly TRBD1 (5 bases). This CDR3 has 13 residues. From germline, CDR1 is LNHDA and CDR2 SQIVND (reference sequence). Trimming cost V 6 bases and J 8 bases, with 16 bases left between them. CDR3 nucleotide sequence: TGTGCCAGTAGAGATCTAGGGGTTGACGGCTACACCTTC. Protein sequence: CASRDLGVDGYTF. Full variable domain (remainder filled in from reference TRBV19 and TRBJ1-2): DGGITQSPKYLFRKEGQNVTLSCEQNLNHDAMYWYRQDPGQGLRLIYYSQIVNDFQKGDIAEGYSVSREKKESFPLTVTSAQKNPTAFYLCASRDLGVDGYTFGSGTRLTVV.

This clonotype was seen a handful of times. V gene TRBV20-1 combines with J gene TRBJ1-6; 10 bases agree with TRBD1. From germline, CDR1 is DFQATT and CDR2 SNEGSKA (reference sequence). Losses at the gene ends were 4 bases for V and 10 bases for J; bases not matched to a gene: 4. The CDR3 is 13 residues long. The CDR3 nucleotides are TGCAGTGCTAAGGGACAGGGGAGGTCACCCCTCCACTTT. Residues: CSAKGQGRSPLHF.

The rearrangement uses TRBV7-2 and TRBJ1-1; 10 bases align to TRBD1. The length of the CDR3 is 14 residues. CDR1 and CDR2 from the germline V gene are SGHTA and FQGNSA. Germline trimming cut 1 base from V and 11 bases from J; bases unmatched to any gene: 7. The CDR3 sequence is CASSLGQGAVGAFF. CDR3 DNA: TGTGCCAGCAGCTTAGGACAGGGGGCCGTGGGGGCTTTCTTT.

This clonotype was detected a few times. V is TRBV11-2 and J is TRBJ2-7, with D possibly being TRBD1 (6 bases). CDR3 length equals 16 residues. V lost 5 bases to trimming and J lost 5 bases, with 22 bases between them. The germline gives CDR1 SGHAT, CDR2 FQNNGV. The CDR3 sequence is CASSAKQGIVGHEQYF. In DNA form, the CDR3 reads TGTGCCAGCAGCGCAAAACAGGGAATAGTGGGCCACGAGCAGTACTTC.

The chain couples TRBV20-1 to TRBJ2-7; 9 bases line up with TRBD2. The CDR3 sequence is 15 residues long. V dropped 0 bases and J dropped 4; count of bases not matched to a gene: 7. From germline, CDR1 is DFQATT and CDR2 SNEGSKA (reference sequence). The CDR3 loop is CSAREGSGREYEQYF. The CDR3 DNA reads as TGCAGTGCTAGAGAGGGTAGCGGGAGAGAATACGAGCAGTACTTC.

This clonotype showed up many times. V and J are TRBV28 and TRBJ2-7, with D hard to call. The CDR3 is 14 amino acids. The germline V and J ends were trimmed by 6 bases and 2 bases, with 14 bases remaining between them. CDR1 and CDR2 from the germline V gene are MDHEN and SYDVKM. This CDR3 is CASRVERAAYEQYF. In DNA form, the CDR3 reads TGTGCCAGCAGGGTAGAAAGGGCGGCCTACGAGCAGTACTTC.

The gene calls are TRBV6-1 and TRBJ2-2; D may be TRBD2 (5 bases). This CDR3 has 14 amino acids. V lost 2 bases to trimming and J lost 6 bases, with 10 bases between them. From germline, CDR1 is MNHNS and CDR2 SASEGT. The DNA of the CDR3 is TGTGCCAGCAGTGAACCTTTACTAGCCGGGGAGCTGTTTTTT. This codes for CASSEPLLAGELFF.

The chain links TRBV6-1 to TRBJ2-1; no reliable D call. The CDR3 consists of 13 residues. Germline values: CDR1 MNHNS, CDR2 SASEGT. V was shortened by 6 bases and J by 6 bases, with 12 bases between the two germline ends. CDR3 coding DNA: TGTGCCAGCAGACAGAACCCGGGCAATGAGCAGTTCTTC. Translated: CASRQNPGNEQFF.

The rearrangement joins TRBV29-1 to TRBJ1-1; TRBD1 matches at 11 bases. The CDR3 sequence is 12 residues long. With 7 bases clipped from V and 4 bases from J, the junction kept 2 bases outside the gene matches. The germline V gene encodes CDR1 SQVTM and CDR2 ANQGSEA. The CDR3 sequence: CSAGTGGTEAFF. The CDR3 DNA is TGCAGCGCCGGGACAGGGGGCACTGAAGCTTTCTTT.

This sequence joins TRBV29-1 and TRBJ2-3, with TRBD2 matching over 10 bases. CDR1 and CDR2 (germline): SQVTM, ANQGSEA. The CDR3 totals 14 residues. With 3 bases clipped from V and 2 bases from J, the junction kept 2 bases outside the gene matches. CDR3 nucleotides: TGCAGCGTTGACGGACTAGCGGCCACAGATACGCAGTATTTT. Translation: CSVDGLAATDTQYF.

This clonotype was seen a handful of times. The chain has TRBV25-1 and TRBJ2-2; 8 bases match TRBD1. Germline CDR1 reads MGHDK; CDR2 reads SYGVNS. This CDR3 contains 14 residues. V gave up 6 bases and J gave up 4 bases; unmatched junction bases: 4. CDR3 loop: CASRGTGRTGELFF. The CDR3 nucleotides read TGTGCCAGCAGAGGGACAGGTCGCACCGGGGAGCTGTTTTTT.

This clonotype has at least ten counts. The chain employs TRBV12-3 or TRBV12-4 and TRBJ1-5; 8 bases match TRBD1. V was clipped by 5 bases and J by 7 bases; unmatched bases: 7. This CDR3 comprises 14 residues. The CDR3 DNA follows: TGTGCCAGCAGTGCTACAGGGGGTGAGCAGCCCCAGCATTTT. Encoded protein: CASSATGGEQPQHF.